A selection of T cell receptor beta chains follows, all from one sample in a study of shared clonotypes between healthy human individuals. Some clones are missing from TCRdb's copy, which holds only in-frame ones; the method was immunoSEQ multiplex PCR. Of 2 million to 2.5 million clones in the sample, roughly 93% were seen once. Sample: naive CD4+ T cells from PBMCs. These receptors all come from a man aged 18 to 30 in good health. Some clones in this sample may be carry-over from other donors' samples. The CDR3 runs from the conserved cysteine through the conserved F or W. The D gene is left open where the match is weak. The size of a clone is reported for some rows only, either as once, few or many, or as a class for expanded clones.

J: TRBJ2-1
V: TRBV9
size: -
D: -
DNA: TGTGCCAGCAGCGTTACTAGTCTCAGGGAGCAGTTCTTC
CDR3: CASSVTSLREQFF

J: TRBJ2-6
V: TRBV28
size: -
D: TRBD1
DNA: TGTGCCAGCAGCCAGACAGGGTTACCCTCTGGGGCCAACGTCCTGACTTTC
CDR3: CASSQTGLPSGANVLTF

J: TRBJ2-1
V: TRBV6-5
size: -
D: -
DNA: TGTGCCACCAACGGGGGCGCCTACAATGAGCAGTTCTTC
CDR3: CATNGGAYNEQFF

J: TRBJ2-7
V: TRBV6-5
size: -
D: -
DNA: TGTGCCAGCAGTTACGGGTGGGGATCCTACGAGCAGTACTTC
CDR3: CASSYGWGSYEQYF

J: TRBJ1-2
V: TRBV12-5
size: once
D: TRBD1
DNA: TGTGCTAGTGGTCCCGACCGGGACAGGTTCTATGGCTACACCTTC
CDR3: CASGPDRDRFYGYTF

J: TRBJ1-2
V: TRBV5-1
size: -
D: TRBD1
DNA: TGCGCCAGCAGCTTGGCCCAGGGGGCGATCTATGGCTACACCTTC
CDR3: CASSLAQGAIYGYTF

J: TRBJ1-5
V: TRBV28
size: -
D: -
DNA: TGTGCCAGCAGTTTGGCCGGGCCCTCCATGAATCAGCCCCAGCATTTT
CDR3: CASSLAGPSMNQPQHF

J: TRBJ2-1
V: TRBV7-3
size: -
D: TRBD2
DNA: TGTGCCAGCAGTCGAAATCGGCTAGCGGGAGTTCGGGAGCAGTTCTTC
CDR3: CASSRNRLAGVREQFF

J: TRBJ2-5
V: TRBV5-1
size: -
D: TRBD1
DNA: TGCGCCAGCAGCTTCTCAGGGGGCGGCCAAGAGACCCAGTACTTC
CDR3: CASSFSGGGQETQYF

J: TRBJ2-7
V: TRBV5-6
size: -
D: TRBD1
DNA: TGTGCCAGCAGCCGGACAGGGGGCCTTTCCTACGAGCAGTACTTC
CDR3: CASSRTGGLSYEQYF

J: TRBJ2-1
V: TRBV18
size: -
D: -
DNA: TGTGCCAGCTCACCACTAGCGAAAATAGACAATGAGCAGTTCTTC
CDR3: CASSPLAKIDNEQFF

J: TRBJ1-3
V: TRBV7-2
size: -
D: -
DNA: TGTGCCAGCAGCCCTAGTGGAGGGGCGGGTGGAAACACCATATATTTT
CDR3: CASSPSGGAGGNTIYF

J: TRBJ2-1
V: TRBV7-3
size: -
D: -
DNA: TGTGCCAGCAGCCTCAGCCAGGGGAATGAGCAGTTCTTC
CDR3: CASSLSQGNEQFF

J: TRBJ1-1
V: TRBV9
size: -
D: -
DNA: TGTGCCAGCAGCGTAGCGGGAAAGAGTTGGCGGGGGAACACTGAAGCTTTCTTT
CDR3: CASSVAGKSWRGNTEAFF

J: TRBJ2-5
V: TRBV29-1
size: once
D: -
DNA: TGCAGCGTTGAAATTGGGTCTCCCGGGGAGACCCAGTACTTC
CDR3: CSVEIGSPGETQYF

J: TRBJ2-2
V: TRBV7-2
size: -
D: -
DNA: TGTGCCAGCAGATCCTCCCCATCGAACACCGGGGAGCTGTTTTTT
CDR3: CASRSSPSNTGELFF

J: TRBJ1-5
V: TRBV19
size: -
D: -
DNA: TGTGCCAGTAGTCCACCATGGGGGGCATCGGACGGTTACAATCAGCCCCAGCATTTT
CDR3: CASSPPWGASDGYNQPQHF

J: TRBJ2-3
V: TRBV21-1
size: once
D: -
DNA: TGTGCCAGCAGCAAAGAGGAGGACAGGGGTGTCGGTACAGATACGCAGTATTTT
CDR3: CASSKEEDRGVGTDTQYF

J: TRBJ2-1
V: TRBV5-4
size: -
D: TRBD2
DNA: TGTGCCAGCAGCTTTGGTGGAGCGGGAAGCTCCTACAATGAGCAGTTCTTC
CDR3: CASSFGGAGSSYNEQFF

J: TRBJ1-2
V: TRBV6-6
size: -
D: -
DNA: TGTGCCAGCAACTGGGGGGCGGGGGATGGCTACACCTTC
CDR3: CASNWGAGDGYTF

J: TRBJ1-4
V: TRBV28
size: -
D: -
DNA: TGTGCCAGCAGTTTCCGGCGCGCAACTAATGAAAAACTGTTTTTT
CDR3: CASSFRRATNEKLFF

J: TRBJ1-1
V: TRBV9
size: -
D: -
DNA: TGTGCCAGCAGCGTAGGGGGAGGGGGAAACACTGAAGCTTTCTTT
CDR3: CASSVGGGGNTEAFF

J: TRBJ2-7
V: TRBV6-1
size: -
D: TRBD2
DNA: TGTGCCAGCAGTGCCCGGACTAGCGGGAGGGCTTACGAGCAGTACTTC
CDR3: CASSARTSGRAYEQYF

J: TRBJ2-2
V: TRBV5-1
size: -
D: TRBD2
DNA: TGCGCCAGCAGCTTGGGGCTAGCGGGCTTGAACACCGGGGAGCTGTTTTTT
CDR3: CASSLGLAGLNTGELFF

J: TRBJ2-1
V: TRBV20-1
size: -
D: -
DNA: TGCAGTGCTACAGGGGAAAGGACGCAGTTCTTC
CDR3: CSATGERTQFF

J: TRBJ1-1
V: TRBV5-1
size: -
D: -
DNA: TGCGCCAGCAGCTTGAATCCAGGTGGCACTGAAGCTTTCTTT
CDR3: CASSLNPGGTEAFF

J: TRBJ1-3
V: TRBV6-5
size: -
D: -
DNA: TGTGCCAGCAGTTACTCTCCCCGGCCTGGAAACACCATATATTTT
CDR3: CASSYSPRPGNTIYF

J: TRBJ1-2
V: TRBV29-1
size: -
D: TRBD1
DNA: TGCAGCGTTGAAGATTTGGGGCCGGAGGGGGCTGGCTACACCTTC
CDR3: CSVEDLGPEGAGYTF

J: TRBJ2-7
V: TRBV7-9
size: -
D: TRBD2
DNA: TGTGCCAGCACCCCCATGGGGACTAGCGTAGACGAGCAGTACTTC
CDR3: CASTPMGTSVDEQYF

J: TRBJ2-3
V: TRBV5-4
size: -
D: TRBD2
DNA: TGTGCCAGCAGCTTGAATCCGCTAGCGGCAAGCGGGGGCACAGATACGCAGTATTTT
CDR3: CASSLNPLAASGGTDTQYF

J: TRBJ1-5
V: TRBV21-1
size: -
D: -
DNA: TGTGCCAGCAGCCTTCCTAGCCGGGAACGGCAGCCCCAGCATTTT
CDR3: CASSLPSRERQPQHF

J: TRBJ2-2
V: TRBV28
size: -
D: -
DNA: TGTGCCAGCAGTTTATTGGACATCATTATCTCGAACACCGGGGAGCTGTTTTTT
CDR3: CASSLLDIIISNTGELFF

J: TRBJ2-3
V: TRBV30
size: -
D: -
DNA: TGTGCCTGGAGTGTAAGGGGGGGTTTCCCGCAGTATTTT
CDR3: CAWSVRGGFPQYF

J: TRBJ2-1
V: TRBV4-2
size: -
D: -
DNA: TGTGCCAGCAGCCAAGATTATCTACCCCCCTTAGATGAGCAGTTCTTC
CDR3: CASSQDYLPPLDEQFF

J: TRBJ1-1
V: TRBV10-3
size: -
D: TRBD1
DNA: TGTGCCATCAGCACCTACTCAGGACAGGGCACTGAAGCTTTCTTT
CDR3: CAISTYSGQGTEAFF

J: TRBJ2-1
V: TRBV30
size: -
D: TRBD1
DNA: TGTGCCTGGAGTCCGTTGAGACAGGGGTTAGTAAATGAGCAGTTCTTC
CDR3: CAWSPLRQGLVNEQFF

J: TRBJ2-2
V: TRBV28
size: -
D: -
DNA: TGTGCCAGCAGCGGCTGGGGCCAGTACACCGGGGAGCTGTTTTTT
CDR3: CASSGWGQYTGELFF

J: TRBJ2-7
V: TRBV6-5
size: -
D: -
DNA: TGTGCCAGCAGTTATCCGGCAGGGCCTGCCTACGAGCAGTACTTC
CDR3: CASSYPAGPAYEQYF

J: TRBJ1-1
V: TRBV21-1
size: -
D: -
DNA: TGTGCCAGCAGCAAAGTGAGACAGGGAATCTGTGAAGCTTTCTTT
CDR3: CASSKVRQGICEAFF

J: TRBJ2-7
V: TRBV7-8
size: -
D: -
DNA: TGTGCCAGCCGAGGAAGCGGCCAGGCGGGGGAGCAGTACTTC
CDR3: CASRGSGQAGEQYF

J: TRBJ2-3
V: TRBV28
size: once
D: -
DNA: TGTGCCAGCAGTTTAAGCCAGGGTACCCAGCCAGATACGCAGTATTTT
CDR3: CASSLSQGTQPDTQYF

J: TRBJ2-7
V: TRBV30
size: -
D: -
DNA: TGTGCCTGGAGCACGACGGGGTACGAGCAGTACTTC
CDR3: CAWSTTGYEQYF

J: TRBJ2-7
V: TRBV28
size: -
D: -
DNA: TGTGCCAGCAGTTTAACCGGGACCCACGCCTACGAGCAGTACTTC
CDR3: CASSLTGTHAYEQYF

J: TRBJ1-2
V: TRBV7-8
size: -
D: -
DNA: TGTGCCAGCAGCTTAGAATGGGACGAAGGGGTGTATGGCTACACCTTC
CDR3: CASSLEWDEGVYGYTF

J: TRBJ2-1
V: TRBV7-9
size: -
D: TRBD2
DNA: TGTGCCAGCAGCCTTGGGACTAGCAGGAATGAGCAGTTCTTC
CDR3: CASSLGTSRNEQFF

J: TRBJ1-4
V: TRBV11-2
size: -
D: -
DNA: TGTGCCAGCAGCGCCTGGCCCAGGAGGGAAAAACTGTTTTTT
CDR3: CASSAWPRREKLFF

J: TRBJ2-1
V: TRBV4-3
size: -
D: TRBD2
DNA: TGCGCCAGCAGCCAACACACCACTAGCGGGAGCGGAAATGAGCAGTTCTTC
CDR3: CASSQHTTSGSGNEQFF

J: TRBJ1-5
V: TRBV15
size: -
D: TRBD1
DNA: TGTGCCACCAGCAGAGATCTAGGACAGGGCTATAGCAATCAGCCCCAGCATTTT
CDR3: CATSRDLGQGYSNQPQHF

J: TRBJ2-7
V: TRBV21-1
size: -
D: -
DNA: TGTGCCAGCATCCACAGGGGGCGCTCCCCTATGAGTCGGGAGCAGTACTTC
CDR3: CASIHRGRSPMSREQYF

J: TRBJ2-1
V: TRBV27
size: -
D: TRBD1
DNA: TGTGCCAGCAGTTTACGCGGACAGGGCGGTTGGGATGAGCAGTTCTTC
CDR3: CASSLRGQGGWDEQFF